The 2 T cell receptor beta chains below were found in one sample sequenced in a study of blood T cell repertoires in COVID-19. Repertoires were generated with immunoSEQ multiplex PCR, while TCRdb's copy carries only in-frame clones and drops some. Seen here are 100,000 or so clones, roughly 77% observed once, and the top ten hold more than 20%. The sequenced sample consisted of peripheral blood. These receptors originate from a human donor in a cohort sampled during active COVID-19.

The chain recombines TRBV11-2 with TRBJ1-1, with 8 bases fitting TRBD1. Trimming took 4 bases from V and 5 from J; bases not matched to a gene: 6. The germline V gene encodes CDR1 SGHAT and CDR2 FQNNGV. The CDR3 length is 14 residues. The CDR3 region is CASSWDRTGTEAFF. The CDR3 region has the DNA TGTGCCAGCAGCTGGGACAGGACAGGTACTGAAGCTTTCTTT.

V and J are TRBV4-1 and TRBJ2-7; D not certain. Looked up from germline, CDR1 is MGHRA and CDR2 is YSYEKL. This CDR3 spans 15 amino acids. The V and J ends lost 1 base and 1 base respectively, with 11 bases between them. The CDR3 sequence is CASSQVASISYEQYF. CDR3 DNA sequence: TGCGCCAGCAGCCAAGTAGCCTCGATTTCCTACGAGCAGTACTTC.